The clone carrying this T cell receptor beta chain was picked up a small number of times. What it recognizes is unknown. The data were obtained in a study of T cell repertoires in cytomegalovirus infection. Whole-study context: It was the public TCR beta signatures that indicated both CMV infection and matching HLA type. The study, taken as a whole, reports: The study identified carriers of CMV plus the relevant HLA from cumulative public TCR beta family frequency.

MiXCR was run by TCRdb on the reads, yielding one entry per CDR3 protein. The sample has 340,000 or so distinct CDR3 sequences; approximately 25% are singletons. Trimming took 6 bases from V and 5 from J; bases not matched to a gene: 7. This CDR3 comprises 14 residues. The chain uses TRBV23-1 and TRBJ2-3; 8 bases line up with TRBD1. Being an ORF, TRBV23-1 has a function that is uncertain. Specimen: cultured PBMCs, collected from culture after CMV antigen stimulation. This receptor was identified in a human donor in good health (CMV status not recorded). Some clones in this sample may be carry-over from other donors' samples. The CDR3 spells CASRSLDRGDTQYF. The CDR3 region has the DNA TGCGCCAGCAGGTCGCTAGACAGGGGAGATACGCAGTATTTT.